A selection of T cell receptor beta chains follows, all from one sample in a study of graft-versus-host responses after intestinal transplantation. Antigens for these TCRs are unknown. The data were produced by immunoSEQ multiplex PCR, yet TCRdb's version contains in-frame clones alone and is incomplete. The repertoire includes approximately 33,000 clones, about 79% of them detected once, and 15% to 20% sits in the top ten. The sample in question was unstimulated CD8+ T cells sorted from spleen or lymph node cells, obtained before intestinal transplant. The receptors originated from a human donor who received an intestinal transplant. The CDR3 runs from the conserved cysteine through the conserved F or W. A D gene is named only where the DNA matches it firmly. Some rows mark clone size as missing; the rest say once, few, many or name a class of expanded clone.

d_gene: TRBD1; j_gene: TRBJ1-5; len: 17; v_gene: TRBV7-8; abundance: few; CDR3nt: TGTGCCAGCAGCTTGGGCGCGACAGGGTTGATCAATCAGCCCCAGCATTTT; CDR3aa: CASSLGATGLINQPQHF
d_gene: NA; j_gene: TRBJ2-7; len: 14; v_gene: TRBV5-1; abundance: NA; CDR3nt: TGCGCCAGCAGCTCTTCGACAGGATTCTACGAGCAGTACTTC; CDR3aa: CASSSSTGFYEQYF
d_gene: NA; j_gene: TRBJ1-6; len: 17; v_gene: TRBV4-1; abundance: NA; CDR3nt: TGCGCCAGCAGCCCCGGGACACCCGGGGCGTATGGATCACCCCTCCACTTT; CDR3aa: CASSPGTPGAYGSPLHF
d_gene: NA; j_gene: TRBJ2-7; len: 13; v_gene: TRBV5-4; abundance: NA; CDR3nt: TGTGCCAGCAGCCAGGACAGCTCCTACGAGCAGTACTTC; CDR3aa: CASSQDSSYEQYF
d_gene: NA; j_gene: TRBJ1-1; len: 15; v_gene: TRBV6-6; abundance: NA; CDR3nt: TGTGCCAGCAGTTACTCGATTCTGGGAGTCACTGAAGCTTTCTTT; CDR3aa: CASSYSILGVTEAFF
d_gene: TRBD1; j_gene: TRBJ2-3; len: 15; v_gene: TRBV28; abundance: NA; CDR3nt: TGTGCCAGCAGACTAGTTTTTAAGACAGGGGATACGCAGTATTTT; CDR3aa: CASRLVFKTGDTQYF
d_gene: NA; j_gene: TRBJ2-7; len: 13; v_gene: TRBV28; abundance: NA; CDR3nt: TGTGCCAGCAGTTATTCACTTACCTACGAGCAGTACTTC; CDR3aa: CASSYSLTYEQYF
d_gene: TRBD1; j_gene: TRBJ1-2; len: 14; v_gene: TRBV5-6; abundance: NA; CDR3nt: TGTGCCAGCAGCCAGACGACAGGGCACTATGGCTACACCTTC; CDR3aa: CASSQTTGHYGYTF
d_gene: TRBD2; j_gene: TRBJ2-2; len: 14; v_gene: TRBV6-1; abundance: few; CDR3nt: TGTGCCAGCATGCGGGAGGTTCAAACCGGGGAGCTGTTTTTT; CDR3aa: CASMREVQTGELFF
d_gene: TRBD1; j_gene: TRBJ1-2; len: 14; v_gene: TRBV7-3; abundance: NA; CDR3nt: TGTGCCAGCAGCCACAGGACAGGCCAGTCTGGCTACACCTTC; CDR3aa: CASSHRTGQSGYTF
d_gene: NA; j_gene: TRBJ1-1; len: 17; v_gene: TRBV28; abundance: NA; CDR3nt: TGTGCCAGCACCCTTACCCGCAGACAGGCCATGAACACTGAAGCTTTCTTT; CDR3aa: CASTLTRRQAMNTEAFF
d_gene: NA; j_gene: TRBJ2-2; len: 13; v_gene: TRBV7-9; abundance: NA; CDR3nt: TGTGCCAGCAGCGCTGGAGACACCGGGGAGCTGTTTTTT; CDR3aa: CASSAGDTGELFF
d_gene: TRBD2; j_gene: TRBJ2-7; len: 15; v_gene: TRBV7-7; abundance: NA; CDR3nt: TGTGCTAGCAGCTCCGGGACTAGCGGGAGCTACGAGCAGTACTTC; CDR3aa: CASSSGTSGSYEQYF
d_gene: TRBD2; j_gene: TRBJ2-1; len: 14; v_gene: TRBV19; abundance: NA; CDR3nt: TGTGCCAGTAGTCGCCGGGACTACCTTTATGAGCAGTTCTTC; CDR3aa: CASSRRDYLYEQFF
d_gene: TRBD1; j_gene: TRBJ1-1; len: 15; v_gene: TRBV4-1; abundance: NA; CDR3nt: TGCGCCAGCAGCCATCCACAGGGGATGAACACTGAAGCTTTCTTT; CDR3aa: CASSHPQGMNTEAFF
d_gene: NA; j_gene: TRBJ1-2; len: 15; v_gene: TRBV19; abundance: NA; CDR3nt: TGTGCCACTACCCCTCGGGGGTCAGGAGGCATTGGCTACACCTTC; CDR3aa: CATTPRGSGGIGYTF
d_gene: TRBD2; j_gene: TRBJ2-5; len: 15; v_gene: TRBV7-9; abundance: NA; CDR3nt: TGTGCCAGCAGCTCACTAGCGGGGGGGCGAGAGACCCAGTACTTC; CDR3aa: CASSSLAGGRETQYF
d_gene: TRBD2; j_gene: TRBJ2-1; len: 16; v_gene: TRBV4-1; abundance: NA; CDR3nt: TGCGCCAGCAGCCAAGGCCTAGCGGGGGCCTACAATGAGCAGTTCTTC; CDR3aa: CASSQGLAGAYNEQFF
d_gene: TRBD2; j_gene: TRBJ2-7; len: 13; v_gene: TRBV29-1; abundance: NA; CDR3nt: TGCAGCGTTGGCGGGGGGGGTAACTACGAGCAGTACTTC; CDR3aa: CSVGGGGNYEQYF
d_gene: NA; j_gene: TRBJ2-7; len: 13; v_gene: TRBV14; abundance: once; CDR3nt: TGTGCCAGCAGCCAATCCACCGCGGGGGAGCAGTACTTC; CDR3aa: CASSQSTAGEQYF
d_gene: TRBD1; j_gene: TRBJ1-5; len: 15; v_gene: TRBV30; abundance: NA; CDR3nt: TGTGCCTGGACCCCCCGACAGGGCCTCAATCAGCCCCAGCATTTT; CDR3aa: CAWTPRQGLNQPQHF
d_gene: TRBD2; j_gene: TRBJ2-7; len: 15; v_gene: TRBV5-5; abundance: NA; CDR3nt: TGTGCCAGCAGCTTTACTAGCGGGCTTATTTACGAGCAGTACTTC; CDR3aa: CASSFTSGLIYEQYF
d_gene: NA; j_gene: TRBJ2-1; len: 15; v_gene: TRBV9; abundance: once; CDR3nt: TGTGCCAGCAGCGTAGACTATAGCTCCTACAATGAGCAGTTCTTC; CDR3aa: CASSVDYSSYNEQFF
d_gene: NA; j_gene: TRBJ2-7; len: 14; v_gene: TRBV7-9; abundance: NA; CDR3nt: TGTGCCAGCAGCCGTGAGGGGGAACGATACGAGCAGTACTTC; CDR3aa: CASSREGERYEQYF
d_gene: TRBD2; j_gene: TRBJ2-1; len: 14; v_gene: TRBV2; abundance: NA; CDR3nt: TGTGCCAGCAGTGATATAGCGGGATACAATGAGCAGTTCTTC; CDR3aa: CASSDIAGYNEQFF
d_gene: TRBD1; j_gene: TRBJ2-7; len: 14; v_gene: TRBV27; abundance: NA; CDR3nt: TGTGCCAGCAACCCCGGGACAGGATCCTACGAGCAGTACTTC; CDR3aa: CASNPGTGSYEQYF
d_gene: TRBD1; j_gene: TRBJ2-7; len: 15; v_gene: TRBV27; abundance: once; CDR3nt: TGTGCCAGCAGTTTCGGCGGGACAGGGAACTGGGAGCAGTACTTC; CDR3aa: CASSFGGTGNWEQYF
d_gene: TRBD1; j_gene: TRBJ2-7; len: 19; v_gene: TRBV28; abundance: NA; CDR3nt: TGTGCCAGCAGTTTAATGGGGGAACAGGGGATCCTCTCGAGATACGAGCAGTACTTC; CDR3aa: CASSLMGEQGILSRYEQYF
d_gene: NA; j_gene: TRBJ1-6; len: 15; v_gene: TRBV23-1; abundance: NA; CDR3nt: TGCGCCAGCAGTCCCCCAGGGTCTGATAATTCACCCCTCCACTTT; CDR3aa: CASSPPGSDNSPLHF
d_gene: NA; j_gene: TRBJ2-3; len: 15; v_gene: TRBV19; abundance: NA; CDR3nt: TGTGCCAGTAGTATCAGAGGGGGAGGCACAGATACGCAGTATTTT; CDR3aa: CASSIRGGGTDTQYF
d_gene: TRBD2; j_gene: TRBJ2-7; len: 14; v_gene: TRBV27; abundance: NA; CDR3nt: TGTGCCAGCAGTTTAGGGGGGGGTGCCTACGAGCAGTACTTC; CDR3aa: CASSLGGGAYEQYF
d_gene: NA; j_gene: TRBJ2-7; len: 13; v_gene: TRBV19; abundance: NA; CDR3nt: TGTGCCAGTAGTACCCGACAGCGCTACGAGCAGTACTTC; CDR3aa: CASSTRQRYEQYF
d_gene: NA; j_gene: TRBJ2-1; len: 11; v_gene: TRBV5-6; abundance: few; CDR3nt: TGTGCCAGCAGCTTGGGGGACTCCCAGTTCTTC; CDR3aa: CASSLGDSQFF
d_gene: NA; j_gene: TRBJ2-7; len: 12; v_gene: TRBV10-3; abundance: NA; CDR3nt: TGTGCCACTAAAACCAAAATATACGAGCAGTACTTC; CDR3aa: CATKTKIYEQYF
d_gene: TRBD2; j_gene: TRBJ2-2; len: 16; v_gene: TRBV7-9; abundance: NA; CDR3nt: TGTGCCAGCAGCCCGCTACTAGCGTTGAACACCGGGGAGCTGTTTTTT; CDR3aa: CASSPLLALNTGELFF
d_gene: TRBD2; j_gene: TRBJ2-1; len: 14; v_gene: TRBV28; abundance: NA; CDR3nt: TGTGCCAGCAGTTTACGCGGGGGATACAATGAGCAGTTCTTC; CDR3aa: CASSLRGGYNEQFF
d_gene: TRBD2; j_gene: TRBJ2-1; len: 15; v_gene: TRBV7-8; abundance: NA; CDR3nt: TGTGCCAGCAGCTTGATACGGGGGGGGTACAATGAGCAGTTCTTC; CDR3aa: CASSLIRGGYNEQFF
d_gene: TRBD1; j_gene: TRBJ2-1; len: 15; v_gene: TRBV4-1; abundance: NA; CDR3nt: TGCGCCAGCAGCCCGCTCCGGGACAGAGACAATGAGCAGTTCTTC; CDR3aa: CASSPLRDRDNEQFF
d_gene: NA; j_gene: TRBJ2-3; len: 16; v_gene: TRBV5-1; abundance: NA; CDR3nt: TGCGCCAGCAGCTTGGAGCCTAGCCCTAGCACAGATACGCAGTATTTT; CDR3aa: CASSLEPSPSTDTQYF
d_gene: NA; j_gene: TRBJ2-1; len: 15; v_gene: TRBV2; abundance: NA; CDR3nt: TGTGCCAGCAGCCTCGACATTTCCTCCTACAATGAGCAGTTCTTC; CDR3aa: CASSLDISSYNEQFF
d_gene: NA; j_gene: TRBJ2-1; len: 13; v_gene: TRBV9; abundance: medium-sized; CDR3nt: TGTGCCAGCAGCGTAGACAGCTACAATGAGCAGTTCTTC; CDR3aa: CASSVDSYNEQFF
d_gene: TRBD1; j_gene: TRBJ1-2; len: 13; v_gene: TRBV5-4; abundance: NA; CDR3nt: TGTGCCAGCAGCCCGGACAGGGCCAATGGCTACACCTTC; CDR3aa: CASSPDRANGYTF
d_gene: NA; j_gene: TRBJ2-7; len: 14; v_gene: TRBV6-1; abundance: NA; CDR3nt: TGTGCCAGCAGTGAAGGGGTAGCCTCCTACGAGCAGTACTTC; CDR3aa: CASSEGVASYEQYF
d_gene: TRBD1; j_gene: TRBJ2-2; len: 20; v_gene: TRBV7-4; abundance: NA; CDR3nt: TGTGCCAGCAGTCCCAGTTCGGTCCTAGGCGGGTCCACAGGGGCCGGGGAGCTGTTTTTT; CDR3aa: CASSPSSVLGGSTGAGELFF
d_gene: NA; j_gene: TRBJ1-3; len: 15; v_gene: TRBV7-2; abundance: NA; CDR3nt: TGTGCCAGCAGCTTCGACTCGGGCTCTGGAAACACCATATATTTT; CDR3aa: CASSFDSGSGNTIYF
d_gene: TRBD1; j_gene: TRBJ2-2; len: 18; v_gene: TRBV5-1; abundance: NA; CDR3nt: TGCGCCAGCAGCTTGATGGCGACAGGGACGAGGGGCACCGGGGAGCTGTTTTTT; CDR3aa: CASSLMATGTRGTGELFF
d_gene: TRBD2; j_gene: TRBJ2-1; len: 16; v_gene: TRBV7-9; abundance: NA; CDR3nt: TGTGCCAGCAGTTCCATACTAGCGGGAGAAATGGATGAGCAGTTCTTC; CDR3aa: CASSSILAGEMDEQFF
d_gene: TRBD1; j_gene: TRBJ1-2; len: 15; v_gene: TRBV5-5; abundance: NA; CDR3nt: TGTGCCAGCAGCTGGGTGACAGGGTTGGTCTATGGCTACACCTTC; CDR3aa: CASSWVTGLVYGYTF
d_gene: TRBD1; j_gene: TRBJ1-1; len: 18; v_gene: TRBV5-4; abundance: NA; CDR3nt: TGTGCCAGCAGCTTGGCCACGACACACTACAGGGGGCGGACTGAAGCTTTCTTT; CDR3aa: CASSLATTHYRGRTEAFF
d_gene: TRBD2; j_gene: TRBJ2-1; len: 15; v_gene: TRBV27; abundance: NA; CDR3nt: TGTGCCAGCAGTACCTATGTGGGAGGGCCTGGTGAGCAGTTCTTC; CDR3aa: CASSTYVGGPGEQFF
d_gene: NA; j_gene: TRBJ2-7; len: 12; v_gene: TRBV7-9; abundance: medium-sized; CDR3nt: TGTGCCAGCAGCCGGGATGGCTACGAGCAGTACTTC; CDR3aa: CASSRDGYEQYF